This T cell receptor (beta chain) came from a study of cytomegalovirus exposure and HLA in healthy donors. Study conclusions and caveats: Most likely, a cluster of highly shared sequence variants arose as a sequencing artifact. Later analysis identified several of the most significant clusters that appeared linked to common viral pathogens. Among immune exposure information, only CMV serostatus was available.

Both 60 Vbeta primers and 13 Jbeta primers went into the PCR. Sequencing used immunoSEQ multiplex PCR; TCRdb keeps in-frame clones, though not all of them. Here the sample spans 150,000 to 200,000 clones, about 80% being singletons. The germline CDR1 and CDR2 sequences are MDHEN and SYDVKM. The CDR3 is 13 amino acids. Trimming took off 6 bases at V and 10 bases at J, with 18 bases between the two ends. As for this clone: The antigen remains undetermined.

The source material was PBMCs. The receptor was isolated from a woman aged 35 to 49 in good health and CMV-seronegative. V is TRBV28 and J is TRBJ1-1, with D tentatively TRBD1 (5 bases). The CDR3 protein is CASSPTVVIGAFF. CDR3 DNA sequence: TGTGCCAGCAGCCCGACAGTTGTGATAGGAGCTTTCTTT.